The next 6 T cell receptor beta chains were all read from a single sample in a study of siplizumab effects on memory and regulatory T cells. Assay: immunoSEQ multiplex PCR; the TCRdb copy retains only in-frame clones and omits some. The sample consists of roughly 26,000 clones, around 83% of them appearing once. Sequenced: memory CD4+ T cells sorted from blood. These receptors were taken from a human donor in good health.

The chain is built from TRBV6-4 and TRBJ1-5; 8 bases map to TRBD1. The CDR3 contains 17 residues. The trim removed 2 bases at V and 2 bases at J, leaving 8 bases unmatched. Per the germline V gene, CDR1 is MRHNA and CDR2 is SNTAGT. The chain's CDR3 is CASSDEGQGARNQPQHF. The CDR3 DNA follows: TGTGCCAGCAGTGACGAGGGGCAGGGGGCGCGCAATCAGCCCCAGCATTTT.

The J gene is TRBJ2-3, the V gene TRBV27, with D tentatively TRBD2 (5 bases). Germline assignment: CDR1 MNHEY and CDR2 SMNVEV (reference sequence). The CDR3 length is 14 residues. Deletions cut 6 bases from V and 2 bases from J, with 12 bases between. The CDR3 loop reads CASSFLAATDTQYF. Here the CDR3 DNA reads TGTGCCAGCAGCTTCCTAGCAGCCACAGATACGCAGTATTTT.

The gene calls are TRBV10-3 and TRBJ2-3; TRBD2 matches at 9 bases. Trimming took 8 bases from V and 4 from J; bases not matched to a gene: 7. There are 14 residues in the CDR3. Germline CDR1 and CDR2: ENHRY and SYGVKD. DNA of the CDR3: TGTGCCATCGGGGCGGGAGGGCCCCCAGATACGCAGTATTTT. As protein: CAIGAGGPPDTQYF.

The chain uses TRBV30 and TRBJ2-7; the D is unclear. CDR1 is GTSNPN, CDR2 SVGIG, per germline (reference sequence). This CDR3 has 16 amino acids. The CDR3: CASSSIPTKLGYEQYF. The CDR3 nucleotides read TGTGCTTCTTCCTCCATCCCGACCAAGCTTGGCTACGAGCAGTACTTC.

The chain uses TRBV28 and TRBJ2-5; 7 bases agree with TRBD2. Germline loops: CDR1 MDHEN, CDR2 SYDVKM. The junction had 9 bases not matched to a gene; V was cut back by 5 bases and J by 0 bases. CDR3 length equals 16 residues. The CDR3 protein is CASSTPTSRYQETQYF. CDR3 bases: TGTGCCAGCAGTACGCCGACTAGCCGATACCAAGAGACCCAGTACTTC.

The rearrangement joins TRBV5-1 to TRBJ2-5; D tentatively reads TRBD1 or TRBD2 (5 bases each). Trimming removed 5 bases from V and 4 bases from J, with 12 bases in between. Germline CDR1 and CDR2: SGHRS and YFSETQ. The CDR3 runs 13 residues. CDR3 coding DNA: TGCGCCAGCAGTGGGACGGTGGTAGAGACCCAGTACTTC. This encodes CASSGTVVETQYF.